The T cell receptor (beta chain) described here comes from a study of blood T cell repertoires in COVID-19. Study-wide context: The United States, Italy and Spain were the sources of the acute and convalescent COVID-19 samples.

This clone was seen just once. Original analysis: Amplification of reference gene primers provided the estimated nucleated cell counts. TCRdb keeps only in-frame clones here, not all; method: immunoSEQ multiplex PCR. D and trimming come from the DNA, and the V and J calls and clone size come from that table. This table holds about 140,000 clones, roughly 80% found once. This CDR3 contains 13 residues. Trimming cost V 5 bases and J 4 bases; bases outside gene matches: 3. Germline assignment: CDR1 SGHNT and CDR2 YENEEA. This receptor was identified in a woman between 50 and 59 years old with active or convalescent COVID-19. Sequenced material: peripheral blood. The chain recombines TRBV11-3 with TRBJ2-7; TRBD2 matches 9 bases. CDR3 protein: CASSQTSGYEQYF. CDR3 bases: TGTGCCAGCAGCCAGACTAGCGGTTACGAGCAGTACTTC.